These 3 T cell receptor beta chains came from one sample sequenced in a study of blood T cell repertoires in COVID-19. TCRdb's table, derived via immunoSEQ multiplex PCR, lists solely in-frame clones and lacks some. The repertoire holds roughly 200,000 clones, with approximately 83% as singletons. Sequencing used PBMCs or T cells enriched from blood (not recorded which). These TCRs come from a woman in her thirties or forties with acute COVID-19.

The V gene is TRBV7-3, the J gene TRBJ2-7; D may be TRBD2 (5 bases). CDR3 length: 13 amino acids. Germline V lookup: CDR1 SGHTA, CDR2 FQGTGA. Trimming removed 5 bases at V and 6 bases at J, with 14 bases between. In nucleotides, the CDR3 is TGTGCCAGCAGCCCCTCGGGATTCCGCGAGCAGTACTTC. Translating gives CASSPSGFREQYF. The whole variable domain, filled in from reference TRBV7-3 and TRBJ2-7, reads GAGVSQTPSNKVTEKGKYVELRCDPISGHTALYWYRQSLGQGPEFLIYFQGTGAADDSGLPNDRFFAVRPEGSVSTLKIQRTERGDSAVYLCASSPSGFREQYFGPGTRLTVT.

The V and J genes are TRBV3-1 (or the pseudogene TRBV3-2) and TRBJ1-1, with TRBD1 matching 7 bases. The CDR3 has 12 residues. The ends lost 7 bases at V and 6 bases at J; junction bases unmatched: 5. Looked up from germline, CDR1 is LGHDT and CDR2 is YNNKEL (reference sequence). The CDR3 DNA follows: TGTGCCAGCAACCTTCAGGGGGCTGAAGCTTTCTTT. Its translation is CASNLQGAEAFF.

CDR3 sequence (DNA): TGTGCCAGCAGTTTATTAATTCGGACAGGGATAATGGATGACACCGGGGAGCTGTTTTTT. It codes for CASSLLIRTGIMDDTGELFF. The chain couples TRBV28 to TRBJ2-2; 8 nucleotides agree with TRBD1. V dropped 1 base and J dropped 3; count of bases not matched to a gene: 16. Germline loops: CDR1 MDHEN, CDR2 SYDVKM. The CDR3 spans 20 residues. Supplemented by reference TRBV28 and TRBJ2-2, the full variable domain reads DVKVTQSSRYLVKRTGEKVFLECVQDMDHENMFWYRQDPGLGLRLIYFSYDVKMKEKGDIPEGYSVSREKKERFSLILESASTNQTSMYLCASSLLIRTGIMDDTGELFFGEGSRLTVL.